The rows below give T cell receptor beta chains drawn from one sample of a study of CD8+CD57+ T cells in acquired aplastic anemia. TCRdb re-derived calls from the reads in MiXCR, one entry per CDR3 protein. The table has 210,000 or so distinct CDR3 sequences, less than 60% seen once; the top ten hold 15% to 20%. Specimen: sorted CD4+, CD8+, or CD8+CD57+ T cells (not recorded which) from PBMCs. The receptors derive from a human donor with aplastic anemia. Each CDR3 is given with its conserved first and last residue. Each record gives: V gene, CDR3 length, D gene, clone size, J gene, CDR3 protein, CDR3 DNA. D genes are given only for firm matches. The size entry is marked missing in some rows and otherwise reads once, few, many or a size class.

TRBV6-1	17	-	many	TRBJ2-7	CASSEGASDSLSYEQYF	TGTGCCAGCAGTGAAGGCGCTTCGGACAGCCTCTCCTACGAGCAGTACTTC
TRBV11-1	16	-	many	TRBJ2-1	CASSLVRTPLYNEQFF	TGTGCCAGCAGCTTAGTGAGGACTCCCTTGTACAATGAGCAGTTCTTC
TRBV29-1	16	TRBD1	once	TRBJ2-7	CSVEDDGTGGGYEQYF	TGCAGCGTTGAAGATGACGGGACAGGGGGCGGGTACGAGCAGTACTTC
TRBV15	16	-	-	TRBJ1-3	CATSRDGEGAGNTIYF	TGTGCCACCAGCAGAGATGGGGAGGGAGCGGGAAACACCATATATTTT
TRBV4-1	17	TRBD1	many	TRBJ2-5	CASSHPTTTGGGQTQYF	TGCGCCAGCAGCCATCCTACTACGACAGGGGGAGGTCAGACCCAGTACTTC
TRBV6-5	15	-	-	TRBJ2-7	CASSYSPGRSYEQYF	TGTGCCAGCAGTTACTCTCCAGGGAGGTCCTACGAGCAGTACTTC
TRBV5-1	19	TRBD2	-	TRBJ2-1	CASSSGTSGGLSSYNEQFF	TGCGCCAGCAGCTCCGGGACTAGCGGGGGTTTGAGCTCCTACAATGAGCAGTTCTTC
TRBV19	12	-	few	TRBJ1-2	CASWRGNYGYTF	TGTGCCAGTTGGCGAGGGAACTATGGCTACACCTTC
TRBV6-2/TRBV6-3	18	-	-	TRBJ1-2	CASSYGITGPTRYYGYTF	TGTGCCAGCAGTTACGGGATAACTGGTCCTACCAGATACTATGGCTACACCTTC
TRBV30	13	TRBD2	-	TRBJ2-7	CAWSASGSTEQYF	TGTGCCTGGAGTGCTAGCGGGAGCACCGAGCAGTACTTC
TRBV11-3	15	-	many	TRBJ2-2	CASSLGAGNTGELFF	TGTGCCAGCAGCTTAGGGGCAGGGAACACCGGGGAGCTGTTTTTT
TRBV10-3	16	TRBD2	-	TRBJ2-1	CASSSRTSSGGNEQFF	TGTGCCAGCAGCTCCCGGACTTCTAGCGGGGGGAATGAGCAGTTCTTC
TRBV10-3	15	-	few	TRBJ2-5	CAISPGTGSWETQYF	TGTGCCATCAGCCCAGGTACAGGGTCGTGGGAGACCCAGTACTTC
TRBV15	12	-	-	TRBJ1-6	CATSRGHSPLHF	TGTGCCACCAGCAGGGGACATTCACCCCTCCACTTT
TRBV5-8	13	-	many	TRBJ1-1	CASSLDRHTEAFF	TGTGCCAGCAGCCTCGACAGACACACTGAAGCTTTCTTT
TRBV5-1	13	-	many	TRBJ1-1	CASSLEGRTEAFF	TGCGCCAGCAGCTTGGAGGGGAGGACTGAAGCTTTCTTT
TRBV24-1	15	-	-	TRBJ2-2	CATSAGPSVSGELFF	TGTGCCACCAGCGCGGGACCTTCGGTTTCCGGAGAGCTGTTTTTT
TRBV10-3	15	TRBD1	-	TRBJ2-2	CAITVDRGRAGELFF	TGTGCCATCACCGTGGACAGGGGGCGGGCCGGGGAGCTGTTTTTT
TRBV19	15	TRBD1	-	TRBJ2-7	CASSIQGTGGHEQYF	TGTGCCAGTAGTATACAAGGGACAGGGGGCCACGAGCAGTACTTC
TRBV12-3/TRBV12-4	15	-	-	TRBJ2-2	CASTPRGGSTGELFF	TGTGCCAGCACCCCTAGAGGGGGGAGCACCGGGGAGCTGTTTTTT
TRBV6-5	14	TRBD1	-	TRBJ2-7	CASTSGTGESEQYF	TGTGCCAGCACCTCCGGGACAGGAGAGTCCGAGCAGTACTTC
TRBV5-5	16	TRBD1	-	TRBJ1-6	CASSWGLGQGNSPLHF	TGTGCCAGCAGCTGGGGGTTGGGACAGGGGAATTCACCCCTCCACTTT
TRBV2	16	-	-	TRBJ2-7	CASREGGGGAGVEQYF	TGTGCCAGCAGGGAGGGGGGGGGGGGGGCGGGGGTCGAGCAGTACTTC
TRBV15	18	-	-	TRBJ1-6	CATSRDYERTVYNSPLHF	TGTGCCACCAGCAGAGATTATGAACGGACAGTATATAATTCACCCCTCCACTTT
TRBV6-4	14	-	many	TRBJ2-2	CASSVEGGTGELFF	TGTGCCAGCAGTGTTGAGGGAGGCACCGGGGAGCTGTTTTTT
TRBV10-3	15	TRBD2	-	TRBJ2-1	CATRAGTSGLNEQFF	TGTGCCACGAGGGCCGGGACTAGCGGGCTCAATGAGCAGTTCTTC
TRBV7-6	13	-	-	TRBJ2-7	CASSPRPAYEQYF	TGTGCCAGCAGCCCCCGGCCCGCCTACGAGCAGTACTTC
TRBV30	13	-	-	TRBJ2-1	CAWSRQSYNEQFF	TGTGCCTGGAGTCGACAGTCCTACAATGAGCAGTTCTTC
TRBV7-9	13	-	-	TRBJ1-2	CASSPQEGSGYTF	TGTGCCAGCAGCCCGCAGGAAGGCAGTGGCTACACCTTC
TRBV9	17	TRBD2	-	TRBJ2-7	CASSAHSGGSSSYEQYF	TGTGCCAGCAGCGCCCATAGCGGGGGGTCGAGCTCCTACGAGCAGTACTTC
TRBV6-1	14	-	-	TRBJ1-3	CASSEGGTGNTIYF	TGTGCCAGCAGCGAAGGGGGAACTGGAAACACCATATATTTT
TRBV20-1	13	-	-	TRBJ2-6	CSARETGANVLTF	TGCAGTGCTAGGGAGACTGGGGCCAACGTCCTGACTTTC
TRBV2	15	-	few	TRBJ2-5	CASSGGFFRSETQYF	TGTGCCAGCAGTGGAGGCTTTTTTCGGTCAGAGACCCAGTACTTC
TRBV9	16	TRBD2	few	TRBJ2-3	CASSRLAGGRADTQYF	TGTGCCAGTAGCAGACTAGCGGGAGGGCGGGCAGATACGCAGTATTTT
TRBV11-2	18	-	many	TRBJ2-6	CASSHSIGRYSGANVLTF	TGTGCCAGCAGCCACTCTATCGGGCGATACTCTGGGGCCAACGTCCTGACTTTC
TRBV7-2	11	-	few	TRBJ2-5	CASSLGVAQYF	TGTGCCAGCAGCTTAGGAGTGGCCCAGTACTTC
TRBV9	16	TRBD1	-	TRBJ1-2	CASSAPGTASNYGYTF	TGTGCCAGCAGCGCTCCGGGGACAGCCTCTAACTATGGCTACACCTTC
TRBV2	10	-	many	TRBJ2-7	CAVTRNEQYF	TGTGCCGTTACGAGGAACGAGCAGTACTTC
TRBV2	15	-	-	TRBJ1-1	CASSEQGRGDTEAFF	TGTGCCAGCAGTGAACAGGGACGCGGGGACACTGAAGCTTTCTTT
TRBV20-1	14	-	-	TRBJ1-2	CSASPRTVYYGYTF	TGCAGTGCTAGTCCCCGGACGGTATACTATGGCTACACCTTC